The 17 T cell receptor beta chains reported below all come from one sample, sequenced in a study of PD-L1 blockade in urothelial cancer. Libraries were prepared by immunoSEQ multiplex PCR; TCRdb keeps only in-frame clonotypes and omits some of them. Of under 55,000 clones listed, roughly 84% are singletons. The sample consisted of PBMCs, taken around atezolizumab (anti-PD-L1) treatment. The receptors come from a man between 40 and 49 years old with urothelial cancer.

Notes on this clone: Additional DNA sequences in this sample encode the identical CDR3. The chain joins TRBV6-4 to TRBJ1-1; 9 bases fit TRBD1. From germline, CDR1 is MRHNA and CDR2 SNTAGT. V trimming: 2 bases; J trimming: 4 bases; junction bases outside the gene matches: 2. The CDR3 sequence is 14 residues long. The CDR3 is CASSDTDRGTEAFF. In DNA, the CDR3 is TGTGCCAGCAGTGACACGGACAGGGGCACTGAAGCTTTCTTT.

CDR3 protein: CASSQTTSGRNEQFF. CDR3 bases: TGCGCCAGCAGCCAAACGACTAGCGGGAGAAATGAGCAGTTCTTC. The chain combines TRBV4-1 with TRBJ2-1, with 12 bases fitting TRBD2. The CDR3 extends over 15 amino acids. V lost 2 bases, J lost 7 bases, and 3 bases stayed unmatched. The germline gives CDR1 MGHRA, CDR2 YSYEKL.

In DNA form, the CDR3 reads TGTGCCAGAAGCTTGCCGGCTGCCGGGACTAGCGAGGGGCAGTTCTTC. Its translation is CARSLPAAGTSEGQFF. The chain has TRBV5-3 and TRBJ2-1; TRBD2 matches 10 bases. TRBV5-3 is annotated as an ORF whose role is uncertain. The CDR3 is made up of 16 amino acids. V lost 1 base to trimming and J lost 12 bases; unmatched junction nucleotides: 13.

V and J are TRBV14 and TRBJ2-1; 8 bases map to TRBD2. This CDR3 is 18 amino acids long. Germline V gene sequence: CDR1 SGHDN, CDR2 FVKESK. The V and J ends lost 4 bases and 7 bases, in that order; junction bases with no gene match: 18. The CDR3 DNA reads TGTGCCAGCAGCCGGACCGGGGGGGAGGGCCGAGTTGGAAATGAGCAGTTCTTC. This encodes CASSRTGGEGRVGNEQFF.

The rearrangement links TRBV5-1 to TRBJ1-1; no firm D call. CDR1 is SGHRS and CDR2 is YFSETQ in the germline V gene. Trimming left V 4 bases short and J 5 bases short, with 18 bases between. The CDR3 extends over 15 amino acids. In nucleotides, the CDR3 is TGCGCCAGCAGCCCGGAGCCCGTCGGAAAAACTGAAGCTTTCTTT. Translated, it gives CASSPEPVGKTEAFF.

The V gene is TRBV30, the J gene TRBJ1-2, with D uncertain. Germline V lookup: CDR1 GTSNPN, CDR2 SVGIG (reference sequence). This CDR3 is 13 amino acids long. Trimming removed 0 bases from V and 5 bases from J, with 10 bases in between. The CDR3 sequence: CAWSVPGRYGYTF. The CDR3 DNA follows: TGTGCCTGGAGTGTACCAGGCAGATATGGCTACACCTTC.

J is TRBJ2-2 and V is TRBV11-2; D gene uncertain. CDR1 SGHAT and CDR2 FQNNGV come from the germline V gene. V was shortened by 5 bases and J by 2 bases, with 6 bases between the two germline ends. This CDR3 comprises 13 residues. The CDR3: CASSLTNTGELFF. The CDR3, as DNA: TGTGCCAGCAGCCTGACTAACACCGGGGAGCTGTTTTTT.

This chain joins TRBV6-6 and TRBJ2-1; a possible D gene is TRBD2 (6 bases). Per germline, CDR1 MNHNY and CDR2 SVGAGI (reference sequence). The CDR3 is made up of 16 amino acids. Trimming pared 2 bases from V and 5 bases from J, leaving 16 bases between. The CDR3 region is CASSYPPGRQNNEQFF. The CDR3 coding sequence is TGTGCCAGCAGTTACCCCCCCGGGAGACAAAACAATGAGCAGTTCTTC.

The table lists this clone with many counts. The chain combines TRBV12-5 with TRBJ2-1; D unclear. CDR3 length equals 12 residues. CDR1 and CDR2 from the germline V gene are LGHNT and FRNRAP. V dropped 4 bases and J dropped 6 bases, with 7 bases sitting between them. CDR3 amino acids: CASGSPGNEQFF. The CDR3 DNA follows: TGTGCTAGTGGTTCCCCAGGCAATGAGCAGTTCTTC.

This chain links TRBV20-1 with TRBJ2-5; D gene ambiguous. The germline V gene has CDR1 DFQATT and CDR2 SNEGSKA (reference sequence). The CDR3 is made up of 11 amino acids. The V gene lost 3 bases and the J gene lost 5 bases, with 7 bases spanning the gap. The CDR3 here is CSASSPETQYF. CDR3 sequence (DNA): TGCAGTGCTAGTAGTCCGGAGACCCAGTACTTC.

V usage is TRBV2 and J usage is TRBJ2-1; 13 positions agree with TRBD2. Trimming at V came to 4 bases and at J to 10 bases, leaving 7 bases not matched to a gene. CDR3 length: 15 amino acids. In germline, CDR1 is SNHLY, CDR2 FYNNEI. This CDR3 reads CASSGALGLAGEQFF. The CDR3 DNA is TGTGCCAGCAGTGGGGCCCTGGGACTAGCGGGAGAGCAGTTCTTC.

The CDR3 spells CASTSGQSIGELFF. CDR3 DNA sequence: TGTGCCAGTACCTCGGGACAGTCGATCGGGGAGCTGTTTTTT. The chain is built from TRBV19 and TRBJ2-2, with 7 bases identical to TRBD1. The germline gives CDR1 LNHDA, CDR2 SQIVND (reference sequence). This CDR3 contains 14 residues. The V segment lost 7 bases and the J segment 7 bases; nucleotides outside the gene matches: 9.

The rearrangement uses TRBV28 and TRBJ1-5, with D perhaps TRBD1 (5 bases). Germline assignment: CDR1 MDHEN and CDR2 SYDVKM. The CDR3 covers 15 residues. Trimming cost V 9 bases and J 4 bases, with 19 bases left between them. CDR3 sequence: CASRFQGIPNQPQHF. DNA for the CDR3: TGTGCCAGTCGATTTCAGGGAATTCCTAATCAGCCCCAGCATTTT.

The chain employs TRBV28 and TRBJ1-5, with D possibly TRBD1 on 6 matching bases. This CDR3 region has 14 residues. Looked up from germline, CDR1 is MDHEN and CDR2 is SYDVKM. Trimming left V 5 bases short and J 5 bases short, with 13 bases between. This chain's CDR3 is CASSLQGGDQPQHF. DNA for the CDR3: TGTGCCAGCAGTCTACAGGGTGGGGATCAGCCCCAGCATTTT.

The rearrangement uses TRBV18 and TRBJ1-4; D uncertain. CDR3 length equals 16 residues. V lost 2 bases and J 8 bases, leaving 18 bases between the germline ends. CDR1 KGHSH and CDR2 LQKENI come from the germline V gene. CDR3 residues: CASSPDTGLGGEKLFF. The CDR3 DNA is TGTGCCAGCTCACCAGATACGGGATTAGGAGGGGAAAAACTGTTTTTT.

The J gene is TRBJ1-2, the V gene TRBV28; maybe TRBD1 (5 bases). Germline V CDR1 and CDR2: MDHEN, SYDVKM. The CDR3 loop spans 14 amino acids. With 6 bases removed from V and 8 bases from J, the gap between germline ends came to 19 bases. The CDR3 loop reads CASSILGGTGGYTF. The CDR3 DNA reads TGTGCCAGCAGCATCCTCGGGGGGACTGGAGGCTACACCTTC.

V and J are TRBV5-1 and TRBJ1-5; 7 bases map to TRBD1. CDR3 length equals 15 residues. V lost 2 bases to trimming and J lost 0 bases; unmatched junction nucleotides: 2. Germline CDR1 SGHRS, CDR2 YFSETQ. Here the CDR3 reads CASSFGDSSNQPQHF. As DNA, the CDR3 is TGCGCCAGCAGCTTTGGGGACAGTAGCAATCAGCCCCAGCATTTT.